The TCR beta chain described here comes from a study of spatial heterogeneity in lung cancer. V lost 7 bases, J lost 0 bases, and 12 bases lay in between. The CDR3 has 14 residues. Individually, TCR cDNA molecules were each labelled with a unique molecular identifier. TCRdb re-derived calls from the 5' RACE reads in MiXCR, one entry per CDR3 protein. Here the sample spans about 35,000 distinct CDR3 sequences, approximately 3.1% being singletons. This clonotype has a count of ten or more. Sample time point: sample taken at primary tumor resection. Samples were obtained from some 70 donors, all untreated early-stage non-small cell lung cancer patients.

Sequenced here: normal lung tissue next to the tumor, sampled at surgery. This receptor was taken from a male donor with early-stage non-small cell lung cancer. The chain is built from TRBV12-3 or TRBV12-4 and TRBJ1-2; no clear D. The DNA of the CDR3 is TGTGCCAGCACCGGGTTTGGGGCTAACTATGGCTACACCTTC. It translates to CASTGFGANYGYTF.